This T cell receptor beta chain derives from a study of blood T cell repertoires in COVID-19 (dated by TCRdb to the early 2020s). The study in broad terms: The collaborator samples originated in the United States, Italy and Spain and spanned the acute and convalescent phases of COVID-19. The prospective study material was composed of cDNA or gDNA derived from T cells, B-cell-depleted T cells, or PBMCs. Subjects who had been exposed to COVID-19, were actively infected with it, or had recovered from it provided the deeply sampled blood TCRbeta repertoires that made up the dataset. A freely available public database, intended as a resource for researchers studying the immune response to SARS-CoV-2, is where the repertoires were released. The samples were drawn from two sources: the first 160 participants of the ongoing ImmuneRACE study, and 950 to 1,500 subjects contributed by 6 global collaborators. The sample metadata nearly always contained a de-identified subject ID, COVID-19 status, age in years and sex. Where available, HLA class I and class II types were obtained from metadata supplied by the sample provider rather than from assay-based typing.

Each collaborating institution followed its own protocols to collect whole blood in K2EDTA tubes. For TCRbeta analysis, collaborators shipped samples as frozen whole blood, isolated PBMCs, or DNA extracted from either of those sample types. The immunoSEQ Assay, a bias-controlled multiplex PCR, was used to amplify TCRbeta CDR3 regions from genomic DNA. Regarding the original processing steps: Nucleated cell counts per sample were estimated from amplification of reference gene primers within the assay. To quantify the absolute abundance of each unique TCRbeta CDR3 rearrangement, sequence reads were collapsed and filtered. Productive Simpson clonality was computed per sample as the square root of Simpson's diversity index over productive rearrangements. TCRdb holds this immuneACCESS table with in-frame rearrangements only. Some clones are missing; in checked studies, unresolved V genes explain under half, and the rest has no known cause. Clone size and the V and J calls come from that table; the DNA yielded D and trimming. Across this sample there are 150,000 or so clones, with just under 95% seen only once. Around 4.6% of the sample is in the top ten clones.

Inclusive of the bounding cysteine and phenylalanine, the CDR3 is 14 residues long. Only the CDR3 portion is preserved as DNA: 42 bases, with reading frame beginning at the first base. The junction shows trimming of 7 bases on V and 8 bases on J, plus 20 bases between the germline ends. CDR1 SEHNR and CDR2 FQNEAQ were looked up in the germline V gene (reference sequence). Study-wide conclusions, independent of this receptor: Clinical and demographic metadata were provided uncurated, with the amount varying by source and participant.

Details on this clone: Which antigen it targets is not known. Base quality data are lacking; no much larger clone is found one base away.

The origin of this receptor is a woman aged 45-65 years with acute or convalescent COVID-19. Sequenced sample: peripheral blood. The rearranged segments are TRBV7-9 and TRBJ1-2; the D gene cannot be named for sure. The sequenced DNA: TGTGCCAGCACCCGAGATATCTCGAACGGGGGCTACACCTTC. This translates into CASTRDISNGGYTF.